A selection of T cell receptor beta chains follows, all from one sample in a study of graft-versus-host responses after intestinal transplantation. Their specific antigens are unknown. The protocol was immunoSEQ multiplex PCR, while the TCRdb copy is restricted to in-frame clones and leaves out a portion. Here the sample spans 100,000 to 120,000 clones, 80% to 95% being singletons. The sample consisted of unstimulated CD8+ T cells sorted from spleen or lymph node cells, taken before intestinal transplant. The receptors originated from a human donor who received an intestinal transplant. Each CDR3 is given with its conserved first and last residue. Fields, in order: CDR3 length, V gene, J gene, clone size, D gene, CDR3 protein, CDR3 DNA. D genes are given only for firm matches. The size of a clone is reported for some rows only, either as once, few or many, or as a class for expanded clones.

>12|TRBV5-1|TRBJ2-2|-|-
CASSVSTGELFF
TGCGCCAGCAGCGTTTCTACCGGGGAGCTGTTTTTT
>15|TRBV7-6|TRBJ2-6|-|-
CASSLEISGANVLTF
TGTGCCAGCAGCTTAGAGATCTCTGGGGCCAACGTCCTGACTTTC
>15|TRBV9|TRBJ2-5|-|-
CASSEPTAYQETQYF
TGTGCCAGCAGCGAGCCGACAGCTTATCAAGAGACCCAGTACTTC
>20|TRBV4-1|TRBJ2-1|-|TRBD2
CASSQGVGRLAGGSYNEQFF
TGCGCCAGCAGCCAAGGCGTCGGGAGGCTAGCGGGAGGGTCCTACAATGAGCAGTTCTTC
>18|TRBV5-1|TRBJ2-6|-|TRBD1
CASSGLGQGHSGANVLTF
TGCGCCAGCAGTGGCCTGGGACAGGGACACTCTGGGGCCAACGTCCTGACTTTC
>11|TRBV27|TRBJ2-1|-|-
CASSLTNEQFF
TGTGCCAGCAGTTTAACTAATGAGCAGTTCTTC
>14|TRBV27|TRBJ2-2|-|-
CASSSMAGIGELFF
TGTGCCAGCAGTTCCATGGCTGGGATCGGGGAGCTGTTTTTT
>14|TRBV29-1|TRBJ1-2|-|-
CSVEDDESKYGYTF
TGCAGCGTTGAAGACGACGAATCCAAATATGGCTACACCTTC
>15|TRBV7-3|TRBJ2-3|once|TRBD2
CASSKSGSFTDTQYF
TGTGCCAGCAGTAAAAGCGGGAGTTTCACAGATACGCAGTATTTT
>16|TRBV5-1|TRBJ2-1|-|-
CASSLDAGSSYNEQFF
TGCGCCAGCAGCTTGGATGCGGGGAGCTCCTACAATGAGCAGTTCTTC
>13|TRBV27|TRBJ2-7|-|-
CASSLGLDYEQYF
TGTGCCAGCAGCCTGGGACTCGACTACGAGCAGTACTTC
>14|TRBV19|TRBJ1-1|once|-
CASGWTVMNTEAFF
TGTGCCAGTGGATGGACGGTGATGAACACTGAAGCTTTCTTT
>14|TRBV7-6|TRBJ2-1|-|-
CASSLDREYNEQFF
TGTGCCAGCAGCTTAGACAGGGAATACAATGAGCAGTTCTTC
>15|TRBV6-5|TRBJ2-2|-|TRBD1
CASSYGTGGFGELFF
TGTGCCAGCAGTTACGGGACAGGAGGGTTCGGGGAGCTGTTTTTT
>12|TRBV7-9|TRBJ2-1|-|-
CASSLRDNEQFF
TGTGCCAGCAGCCTCAGGGATAATGAGCAGTTCTTC
>15|TRBV29-1|TRBJ2-2|-|TRBD2
CSVEDGGEDTGELFF
TGCAGCGTTGAAGATGGGGGGGAGGACACCGGGGAGCTGTTTTTT
>11|TRBV5-6|TRBJ2-3|-|-
CASSNTDTQYF
TGTGCCAGCAGCAACACAGATACGCAGTATTTT
>15|TRBV27|TRBJ2-7|-|TRBD2
CASSPKREGGYEQYF
TGTGCCAGCAGTCCGAAGCGGGAGGGTGGGTACGAGCAGTACTTC
>15|TRBV7-2|TRBJ1-1|-|-
CASSPGWGPNTEAFF
TGTGCCAGCAGCCCTGGGTGGGGGCCGAACACTGAAGCTTTCTTT
>13|TRBV28|TRBJ2-5|-|-
CASESPLGETQYF
TGTGCCAGCGAGAGCCCGTTGGGAGAGACCCAGTACTTC
>14|TRBV5-1|TRBJ2-2|-|-
CASSLGSNTGELFF
TGCGCCAGCAGCTTGGGATCGAACACCGGGGAGCTGTTTTTT
>17|TRBV5-6|TRBJ1-1|-|-
CASSLNVRDRKGTEAFF
TGTGCCAGCAGCTTAAATGTCCGCGACAGAAAAGGCACTGAAGCTTTCTTT
>15|TRBV14|TRBJ1-1|-|TRBD1
CASSPLQGANTEAFF
TGTGCCAGCAGCCCACTACAGGGGGCGAACACTGAAGCTTTCTTT
>15|TRBV28|TRBJ2-5|once|-
CASSLVIRLGETQYF
TGTGCCAGCAGTCTTGTGATTCGCCTAGGAGAGACCCAGTACTTC
>13|TRBV27|TRBJ2-2|-|TRBD2
CASSFTSGGELFF
TGTGCCAGCAGTTTCACTAGCGGCGGGGAGCTGTTTTTT
>15|TRBV27|TRBJ2-1|-|TRBD2
CASSLTSGPYNEQFF
TGTGCCAGCAGCTTGACTAGCGGCCCGTACAATGAGCAGTTCTTC
>12|TRBV28|TRBJ2-7|-|-
CASTLKRYEQYF
TGTGCCAGCACCCTCAAGCGCTACGAGCAGTACTTC
>14|TRBV28|TRBJ2-7|-|-
CASSRGSLTYEQYF
TGTGCCAGCAGCCGGGGCAGCTTAACCTACGAGCAGTACTTC
>17|TRBV9|TRBJ2-6|-|-
CASSVVPGEAGANVLTF
TGTGCCAGCAGCGTAGTCCCCGGGGAGGCAGGGGCCAACGTCCTGACTTTC
>13|TRBV9|TRBJ1-2|-|-
CASTGGDNYGYTF
TGTGCCTCAACGGGTGGGGATAACTATGGCTACACCTTC
>12|TRBV19|TRBJ1-1|-|-
CATKGGRPEAFF
TGTGCCACCAAGGGAGGAAGGCCTGAAGCTTTCTTT
>18|TRBV9|TRBJ2-6|-|-
CASTLSPVTPSGANVLTF
TGTGCCAGCACCCTCTCCCCAGTGACTCCTTCTGGGGCCAACGTCCTGACTTTC
>15|TRBV27|TRBJ1-2|-|TRBD1
CASSLRGQGLEGYTF
TGTGCCAGCAGTTTACGAGGACAGGGGTTGGAGGGCTACACCTTC
>15|TRBV10-3|TRBJ2-7|-|-
CAISESGRGAYEQYF
TGTGCCATCAGTGAGTCTGGCAGGGGGGCCTACGAGCAGTACTTC
>16|TRBV5-6|TRBJ2-5|-|TRBD2
CASSLGLARVGETQYF
TGTGCCAGCAGCTTAGGACTAGCGAGGGTCGGGGAGACCCAGTACTTC
>15|TRBV5-1|TRBJ2-5|-|-
CASSLGLRTEETQYF
TGCGCCAGCAGCTTGGGGTTGCGGACAGAAGAGACCCAGTACTTC
>14|TRBV27|TRBJ1-5|once|-
CASKLQGFNQPQHF
TGTGCCAGCAAATTGCAGGGATTCAATCAGCCCCAGCATTTT
>15|TRBV10-3|TRBJ1-1|-|-
CAISDPMGERDEAFF
TGTGCCATCAGTGACCCCATGGGGGAACGCGATGAAGCTTTCTTT
>14|TRBV5-4|TRBJ2-7|once|-
CASSLEDANYEQYF
TGTGCCAGCAGCTTGGAAGACGCCAACTACGAGCAGTACTTC
>14|TRBV28|TRBJ1-2|-|-
CASSPPGTDDGYTF
TGTGCCAGCAGTCCGCCCGGGACGGACGATGGCTACACCTTC
>14|TRBV7-6|TRBJ2-1|-|-
CASSLVIEHGEQFF
TGTGCCAGCAGCTTAGTGATCGAGCATGGTGAGCAGTTCTTC
>16|TRBV5-6|TRBJ1-1|-|TRBD1
CASSSNRGRRGVVAFF
TGTGCCAGCAGCTCGAACAGGGGGCGCCGTGGCGTCGTGGCTTTCTTT